This TCR beta chain was recovered during a study of T cell changes during pregnancy in multiple sclerosis. V was cut by 4 bases and J by 7 bases, with 9 bases left in between. Germline-derived CDR1 and CDR2 are SGHRS and YFSETQ. The CDR3 contains 12 residues. Measured with immunoSEQ multiplex PCR; TCRdb has only the in-frame clones, and not every one. In the table there are about 120,000 clones, roughly 92% of which are singletons. This sequence was found in a female donor with multiple sclerosis, enrolled in a pregnancy study. This sequence joins TRBV5-1 and TRBJ2-1; D possibly corresponds to TRBD2 (5 bases). Material: peripheral blood, obtained in the third trimester of pregnancy. The CDR3 region has the DNA TGCGCCAGCAGCCTAGGGAGAAATGAGCAGTTCTTC. This sequence encodes CASSLGRNEQFF.